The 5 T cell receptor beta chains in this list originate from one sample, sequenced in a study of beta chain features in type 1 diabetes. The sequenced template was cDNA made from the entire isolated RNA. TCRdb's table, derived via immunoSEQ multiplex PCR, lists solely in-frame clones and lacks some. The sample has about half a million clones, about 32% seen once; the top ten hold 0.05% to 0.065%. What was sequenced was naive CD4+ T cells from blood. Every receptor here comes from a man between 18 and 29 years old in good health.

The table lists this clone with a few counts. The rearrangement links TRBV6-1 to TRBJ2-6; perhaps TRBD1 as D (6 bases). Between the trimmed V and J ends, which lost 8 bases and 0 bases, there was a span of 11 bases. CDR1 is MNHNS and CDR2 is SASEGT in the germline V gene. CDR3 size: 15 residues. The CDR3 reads CASRTANSGANVLTF. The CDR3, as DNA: TGTGCCAGCCGGACAGCCAACTCTGGGGCCAACGTCCTGACTTTC.

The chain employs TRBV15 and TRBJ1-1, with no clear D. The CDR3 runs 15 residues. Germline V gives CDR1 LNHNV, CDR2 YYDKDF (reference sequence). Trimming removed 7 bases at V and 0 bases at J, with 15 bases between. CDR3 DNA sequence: TGTGCCACCACCAGCAGGAACAAGATGAACACTGAAGCTTTCTTT. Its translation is CATTSRNKMNTEAFF.

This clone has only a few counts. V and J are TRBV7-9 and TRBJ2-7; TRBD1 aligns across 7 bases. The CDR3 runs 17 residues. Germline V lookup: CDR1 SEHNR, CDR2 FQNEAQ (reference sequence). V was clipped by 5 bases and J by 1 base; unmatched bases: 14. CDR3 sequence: CASSLGTAKFLSYEQYF. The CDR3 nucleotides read TGTGCCAGCAGCCTCGGGACAGCGAAGTTCCTTTCCTACGAGCAGTACTTC.

The DNA of the CDR3 is TGTGCCATCAGTGAGTCGAGACAGGGTGGGGCCAACGTCCTGACTTTC. As protein: CAISESRQGGANVLTF. The V call is TRBV10-3, the J call TRBJ2-6, with 7 bases fitting TRBD1. The germline V gene encodes CDR1 ENHRY and CDR2 SYGVKD. The CDR3 has 16 amino acids. J was trimmed by 3 bases and V by 0 bases; bases with no gene match: 2.

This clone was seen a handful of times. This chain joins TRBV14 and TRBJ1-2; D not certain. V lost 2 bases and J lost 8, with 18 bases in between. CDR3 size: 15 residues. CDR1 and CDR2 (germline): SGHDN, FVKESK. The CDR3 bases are TGTGCCAGCAGCCAACTGGCAGGCCTCATAGTCGGCTACACCTTC. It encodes CASSQLAGLIVGYTF.